This T cell receptor (beta chain) stems from a study of response to subunit inactivated influenza vaccine. TCRdb redid the calling of the RT-PCR reads with MiXCR, one entry per CDR3 protein. Found here are some 500,000 distinct CDR3 sequences, approximately 24% of them singletons; the top ten hold approximately 2%. This CDR3 region has 18 residues. Germline V gives CDR1 LGHDT, CDR2 YNNKEL (reference sequence). V gave up 1 base and J gave up 2 bases, with 21 bases separating them. This TCR derives from a man aged 50 or older who received an inactivated influenza vaccine. This rearrangement joins TRBV3-1 to TRBJ2-7, with D perhaps matching TRBD1 or TRBD2 (5 bases each). This specimen consisted of CD4+ T cells sorted from PBMCs, obtained around 5 days after vaccination. This CDR3 is CASSQVSHWDGKTYEQYF. As DNA, the CDR3 is TGTGCCAGCAGCCAAGTCTCCCATTGGGACGGGAAAACCTACGAGCAGTACTTC.